This is a list of T cell receptor beta chains from one sample in a study of blood T cell repertoires in COVID-19. TCRdb keeps only in-frame clones here, not all; method: immunoSEQ multiplex PCR. The table lists 310,000 or so clones, around 87% of them singletons. The sequenced sample was peripheral blood. These receptors came from a man aged 50-60 years with active or convalescent COVID-19. The CDR3 runs from the conserved cysteine through the conserved F or W. Each record gives: V gene, CDR3 protein.

V gene: TRBV9; CDR3 protein: CASSGVGGHEQYF
V gene: TRBV19; CDR3 protein: CASRRLAGAYNEQFF
V gene: TRBV10-3; CDR3 protein: CAISESWGGNQPQHF
V gene: TRBV28; CDR3 protein: CASSLHRQGTEAFF
V gene: TRBV18; CDR3 protein: CASSLQGTGPYEQYF
V gene: TRBV29-1; CDR3 protein: CSVERQSTDTQYF
V gene: TRBV12-3/TRBV12-4; CDR3 protein: CATPGQGAGGYTF
V gene: TRBV7-2; CDR3 protein: CASRAPGLASTGELFF
V gene: TRBV20-1; CDR3 protein: CSASVSGGAKNIQYF
V gene: TRBV28; CDR3 protein: CASSLTWAGGEAFF
V gene: TRBV5-4; CDR3 protein: CASSVSGGLAGGETQYF
V gene: TRBV12-3/TRBV12-4; CDR3 protein: CASSMDSRDTQYF
V gene: TRBV5-1; CDR3 protein: CASSSDRANSPLHF
V gene: TRBV3-1/TRBV3-2; CDR3 protein: CASSPYTGELFF
V gene: TRBV12-3/TRBV12-4; CDR3 protein: CASGLQRNTEAFF
V gene: TRBV29-1; CDR3 protein: CSVGEEKLFF
V gene: TRBV19; CDR3 protein: CASTTDRYNQPQHF